This T cell receptor beta chain emerged from a study of control samples from healthy donors and cancer patients. TCRdb's copy holds only in-frame clones and misses some; the assay was immunoSEQ multiplex PCR. Of around 150,000 clones listed, 96% are singletons. CDR3 size: 16 residues. Trimming cost V 3 bases and J 9 bases; bases outside gene matches: 13. Germline V gene sequence: CDR1 MDHEN, CDR2 SYDVKM. This receptor was obtained from a woman aged 25 to 39 in good health. V usage is TRBV28 and J usage is TRBJ2-1, with TRBD2 identical over 8 bases. The sequencing input was blood. The CDR3 sequence is CASSFSAGGPYGEQFF. The DNA of the CDR3 is TGTGCCAGCAGTTTCAGCGCGGGGGGACCCTACGGTGAGCAGTTCTTC. Drawing the rest from reference TRBV28 and TRBJ2-1, the complete variable domain is DVKVTQSSRYLVKRTGEKVFLECVQDMDHENMFWYRQDPGLGLRLIYFSYDVKMKEKGDIPEGYSVSREKKERFSLILESASTNQTSMYLCASSFSAGGPYGEQFFGPGTRLTVL.